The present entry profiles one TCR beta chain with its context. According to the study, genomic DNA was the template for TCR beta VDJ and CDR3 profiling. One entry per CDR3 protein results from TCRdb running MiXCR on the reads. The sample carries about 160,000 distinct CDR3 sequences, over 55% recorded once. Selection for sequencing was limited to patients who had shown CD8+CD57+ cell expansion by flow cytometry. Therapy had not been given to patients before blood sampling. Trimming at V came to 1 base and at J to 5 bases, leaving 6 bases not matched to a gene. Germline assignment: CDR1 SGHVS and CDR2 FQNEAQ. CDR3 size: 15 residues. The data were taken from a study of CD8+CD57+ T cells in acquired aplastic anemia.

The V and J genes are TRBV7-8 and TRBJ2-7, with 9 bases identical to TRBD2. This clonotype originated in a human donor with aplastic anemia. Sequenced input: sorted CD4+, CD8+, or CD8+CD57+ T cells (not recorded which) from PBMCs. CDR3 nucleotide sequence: TGTGCCAGCAGCTTAGGATTAGCGGGGGTGGACGAGCAGTACTTC. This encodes CASSLGLAGVDEQYF.